Presented here are 32 T cell receptor beta chains from one specimen sequenced in a study of human T cells and chemical hapten exposure. Indicated time point: patch test 1, 2 weeks after DPC sensitization. Specified treatment: therapeutic diphenylcyclopropenone sensitization with weekly scalp DPC. In TCRdb, the RACE reads were re-called with MiXCR into one record per CDR3 protein. Altogether roughly 180,000 distinct CDR3 sequences are present, approximately 20% being singletons, with the ten largest covering 6% to 8%. This material consisted of whole blood, taken in connection with sensitization to the hapten diphenylcyclopropenone (DPC). The receptors derive from a woman aged 45-65 years with alopecia areata. Some clones in this sample may be carry-over from other donors' samples.

This chain joins TRBV27 and TRBJ1-5; possibly TRBD1 for D (6 bases). V lost 4 bases to trimming and J lost 5 bases, with 9 bases between them. The CDR3 extends over 13 amino acids. Germline values: CDR1 MNHEY, CDR2 SMNVEV (reference sequence). In DNA form, the CDR3 reads TGTGCCAGCAGTTCTTCAGGGGATCAGCCCCAGCATTTT. Its protein product is CASSSSGDQPQHF.

CDR3 protein: CASSPTGGGHTQYF. The DNA for the CDR3 is TGTGCCAGCAGTCCTACGGGGGGCGGGCATACGCAGTATTTT. The chain is built from TRBV12-3 or TRBV12-4 and TRBJ2-3; weak D call: TRBD2 (7 bases). The V end was cut by 5 bases, the J end by 7 bases, with 16 bases between. The CDR3 has 14 amino acids.

This clonotype was seen only a few times. This chain connects TRBV7-2 to TRBJ2-3, with 8 bases identical to TRBD2. The CDR3 runs to 17 residues. Germline values: CDR1 SGHTA, CDR2 FQGNSA. V lost 2 bases to trimming and J lost 5 bases; unmatched junction nucleotides: 12. The CDR3 nucleotides read TGTGCCAGCAGCTTATCCCCGGGGGGGAGGAGAGGAGATACGCAGTATTTT. Encoded protein: CASSLSPGGRRGDTQYF.

The V and J genes are TRBV6-2 or TRBV6-3 and TRBJ1-1, with 9 bases lining up with TRBD1. Germline-derived CDR1 and CDR2 are MNHEY and SVGEGT. The length of the CDR3 is 16 residues. The junction had 5 bases not matched to a gene; V was cut back by 0 bases and J by 3 bases. The CDR3 nucleotides are TGTGCCAGCAGTTACTCTGGACAGGGGAGGCACACTGAAGCTTTCTTT. This gives the protein CASSYSGQGRHTEAFF.

In this sample, this clonotype turned up a few times. The genes are TRBV18 and TRBJ2-7; TRBD2 matches 9 bases. Per germline, CDR1 KGHSH and CDR2 LQKENI. Trimming cost V 1 base and J 1 base; bases outside gene matches: 2. The CDR3 is 15 amino acids. CDR3 in amino acids: CASSPLAGESYEQYF. DNA of the CDR3: TGTGCCAGCTCACCACTAGCGGGAGAGTCCTACGAGCAGTACTTC.

The sample holds one count of this clonotype. The rearrangement uses TRBV21-1 and TRBJ1-2. TRBV21-1 is flagged as a pseudogene. CDR3 length: 16 residues. The CDR3 region has the DNA TGTGCCAGCAAAAAGACAACCATGGTCCGATCAAATGGCTACACCTTC. Amino acids: CASKKTTMVRSNGYTF.

The CDR3 sequence: CASSEVPNTGELFF. CDR3 bases: TGTGCCAGCAGTGAAGTCCCCAACACCGGGGAGCTGTTTTTT. The chain is built from TRBV6-1 and TRBJ2-2, with D unresolved. CDR1 and CDR2 from the germline V gene are MNHNS and SASEGT. V lost 1 base to trimming and J lost 2 bases, with 5 bases between them. There are 14 residues in the CDR3.

This clonotype was seen more than once but under ten times. The V call is TRBV27, the J call TRBJ1-4; no clear D. The CDR3 is 13 amino acids. CDR1 and CDR2 from the germline V gene are MNHEY and SMNVEV (reference sequence). The V end was cut by 6 bases, the J end by 4 bases, with 9 bases between. This CDR3 reads CASRERSNEKLFF. The CDR3 region has the DNA TGTGCCAGCAGAGAGAGGAGTAATGAAAAACTGTTTTTT.

This chain joins TRBV20-1 and TRBJ2-2; 9 positions match TRBD2. The CDR3 runs 17 residues. Germline V gene lookup returns CDR1 DFQATT and CDR2 SNEGSKA (reference sequence). Losses at the gene ends were 0 bases for V and 3 bases for J; bases not matched to a gene: 8. CDR3 DNA sequence: TGCAGTGCTAGAGATCGAGGTAGCGGGAGCGACACCGGGGAGCTGTTTTTT. It encodes CSARDRGSGSDTGELFF.

This clonotype was seen a handful of times. V gene TRBV12-3 or TRBV12-4 combines with J gene TRBJ1-1; a possible D gene is TRBD1 (6 bases). The CDR3 has 17 residues. The V gene lost 6 bases and the J gene lost 0 bases, with 20 bases spanning the gap. The CDR3 DNA follows: TGTGCCAGCAGCACTCCTCTTAAGACAGGAATGAACACTGAAGCTTTCTTT. It translates to CASSTPLKTGMNTEAFF.

The chain combines TRBV12-3 or TRBV12-4 with TRBJ1-6; 8 bases match TRBD1. The trim removed 5 bases at V and 10 bases at J, leaving 7 bases unmatched. This CDR3 has 14 residues. In DNA form, the CDR3 reads TGTGCCAGCAGTAGGACAGGGTGGCACTCACCCCTCCACTTT. Translating it yields CASSRTGWHSPLHF.

This clonotype was found a few times. The V call is TRBV4-1, the J call TRBJ1-3, with D possibly TRBD1 on 6 matching bases. V dropped 3 bases and J dropped 4 bases, with 10 bases sitting between them. The germline V gene encodes CDR1 MGHRA and CDR2 YSYEKL. The CDR3 is 14 residues long. The CDR3: CASSQAGVGNTIYF. The DNA of the CDR3 is TGCGCCAGCAGCCAGGCAGGGGTCGGAAACACCATATATTTT.

This clonotype was counted a few times. The gene calls are TRBV15 and TRBJ2-1; 8 bases map to TRBD2. Per the germline V gene, CDR1 is LNHNV and CDR2 is YYDKDF (reference sequence). Trimming cost V 3 bases and J 8 bases; bases outside gene matches: 12. The CDR3 loop spans 16 amino acids. In DNA, the CDR3 is TGTGCCACCAGCAGCCCGGGACTAGGCCGTTTCGATGAGCAGTTCTTC. It yields the protein CATSSPGLGRFDEQFF.

This clonotype has more than one count but fewer than ten. V and J are TRBV5-6 and TRBJ2-7; 8 bases map to TRBD2. Germline loops: CDR1 SGHDT, CDR2 YYEEEE. The CDR3 is 15 residues long. After removal of 1 base from V and 1 base from J, the junction contained 4 bases not matched to a gene. The CDR3 nucleotides are TGTGCCAGCAGCTTGAATGCGGGGGGTTCCTACGAGCAGTACTTC. This encodes CASSLNAGGSYEQYF.

The chain is built from TRBV5-1 and TRBJ2-5; 8 bases fit TRBD2. This CDR3 comprises 13 residues. Germline V gene data show CDR1 as SGHRS and CDR2 as YFSETQ. The V and J ends lost 4 bases and 2 bases, in that order; junction bases with no gene match: 1. The CDR3 DNA is TGCGCCAGCAGCGTAGCGGGACAAGAGACCCAGTACTTC. Its protein is CASSVAGQETQYF.

V is TRBV20-1 and J is TRBJ2-1; 7 positions agree with TRBD2. Germline V gene data show CDR1 as DFQATT and CDR2 as SNEGSKA (reference sequence). The CDR3 length is 14 residues. V lost 0 bases, J lost 7 bases, and 6 bases stayed unmatched. The CDR3 loop reads CSAREGGPVNEQFF. The CDR3 nucleotides are TGCAGTGCTAGAGAGGGAGGGCCGGTAAATGAGCAGTTCTTC.

The rearrangement uses TRBV5-1 and TRBJ1-1; 8 positions agree with TRBD1. Trimming took 2 bases from V and 1 from J; bases not matched to a gene: 13. The CDR3 contains 18 residues. Germline CDR1 and CDR2: SGHRS and YFSETQ. This CDR3 reads CASSFGLTGAGPNTEAFF. The CDR3 DNA reads TGCGCCAGCAGCTTTGGCCTGACAGGGGCGGGACCGAACACTGAAGCTTTCTTT.

V usage is TRBV20-1 and J usage is TRBJ2-1, with a tentative D call TRBD2 (5 bases). V lost 6 bases, J lost 6 bases, and 12 bases lay in between. The CDR3 runs 12 residues. CDR1 and CDR2 from the germline V gene are DFQATT and SNEGSKA (reference sequence). The CDR3, as DNA: TGCAGTGCGAAAGACTACCGCAATGAGCAGTTCTTC. Translated, it gives CSAKDYRNEQFF.

J is TRBJ1-1 and V is TRBV5-1, with TRBD1 matching 7 bases. The CDR3 is 14 amino acids. J gave up 8 bases and V 4 bases, and 11 bases lay outside the gene matches. From germline, CDR1 is SGHRS and CDR2 YFSETQ. The DNA of the CDR3 is TGCGCCAGCAGCCCCAACCCAGGGGGACGAGAAGCTTTCTTT. It yields the protein CASSPNPGGREAFF.

J is TRBJ2-1 and V is TRBV9; a weak D match, TRBD1 (6 bases). The germline V gene encodes CDR1 SGDLS and CDR2 YYNGEE. V gave up 2 bases and J gave up 2 bases, with 8 bases separating them. The CDR3 contains 14 residues. For the CDR3, the DNA is TGTGCCAGCAGCGTCACAGGGACCTACAATGAGCAGTTCTTC. It is translated as CASSVTGTYNEQFF.

V and J are TRBV20-1 and TRBJ2-5; TRBD1 might be the D (6 bases). CDR3 length: 16 amino acids. Looked up from germline, CDR1 is DFQATT and CDR2 is SNEGSKA (reference sequence). The V end was cut by 6 bases, the J end by 0 bases, with 20 bases between. The CDR3: CSARPAGTQYQETQYF. The CDR3 coding sequence is TGCAGTGCGCGCCCCGCCGGGACACAGTACCAAGAGACCCAGTACTTC.

This clonotype has a handful of counts. The chain couples TRBV5-6 to TRBJ2-5; the match to TRBD1 covers 7 bases. Germline V gene sequence: CDR1 SGHDT, CDR2 YYEEEE. V was pared by 3 bases and J by 5 bases, with 10 bases of the junction left unmatched. The length of the CDR3 is 15 residues. CDR3 bases: TGTGCCAGCAGCTCTAAGCAGGGGGTCGGGGAGACCCAGTACTTC. Translation gives CASSSKQGVGETQYF.

This sequence joins TRBV6-1 and TRBJ1-4, with D uncertain. Germline values: CDR1 MNHNS, CDR2 SASEGT. V was shortened by 2 bases and J by 0 bases, with 13 bases between the two germline ends. CDR3 length equals 17 residues. CDR3 in amino acids: CASSEFPLSATNEKLFF. In DNA, the CDR3 is TGTGCCAGCAGTGAATTCCCATTGTCAGCAACTAATGAAAAACTGTTTTTT.

Judged by abundance, this clonotype is medium-sized. The rearrangement joins TRBV7-8 to TRBJ1-1; D ambiguous. The germline CDR1 and CDR2 sequences are SGHVS and FQNEAQ. V gave up 6 bases and J gave up 1 base, with 12 bases separating them. This CDR3 has 14 amino acids. Written as DNA, the CDR3 is TGTGCCAGCAGTTCGAGGATTGAGAACACTGAAGCTTTCTTT. Its protein is CASSSRIENTEAFF.

This clonotype was detected a few times. The chain employs TRBV11-2 and TRBJ1-4; 7 bases fit TRBD1. The CDR3 is made up of 15 amino acids. Germline V lookup: CDR1 SGHAT, CDR2 FQNNGV. J gave up 8 bases and V 1 base, and 7 bases lay outside the gene matches. The CDR3 nucleotides are TGTGCCAGCAGCTTAGCACAGGGGATTGGGGAAAAACTGTTTTTT. Translating gives CASSLAQGIGEKLFF.

This chain links TRBV20-1 with TRBJ2-1; 7 bases match TRBD2. The CDR3 loop spans 10 amino acids. Germline values: CDR1 DFQATT, CDR2 SNEGSKA (reference sequence). The J segment lost 10 bases and the V segment lost 4 bases, leaving 1 base of the junction unmatched. The CDR3 spells CSAILAEQFF. DNA for the CDR3: TGCAGTGCTATACTAGCGGAGCAGTTCTTC.

The CDR3 sequence is CSVSQTAGSSGELFF. The DNA for the CDR3 is TGCAGCGTTTCCCAGACGGCGGGGAGCTCCGGGGAGCTGTTTTTT. The chain carries TRBV29-1 and TRBJ2-2; possible D gene TRBD2, 6 bases. In germline, CDR1 is SQVTM, CDR2 ANQGSEA. CDR3 size: 15 residues. V was shortened by 5 bases and J by 6 bases, with 19 bases between the two germline ends.

V gene TRBV20-1 combines with J gene TRBJ2-2, with 8 bases aligning to TRBD2. Germline V gene data show CDR1 as DFQATT and CDR2 as SNEGSKA (reference sequence). This CDR3 contains 15 residues. Trimming took 3 bases from V and 4 from J; bases not matched to a gene: 7. DNA of the CDR3: TGCAGTGCTAGGACGTCCCTAGCGGGCACCGGGGAGCTGTTTTTT. It encodes CSARTSLAGTGELFF.

Regarding this clonotype: Relative to the germline gene, one junction end is altered; a read error may explain this. V is TRBV14 and J is TRBJ2-6; D is ambiguous. Germline CDR1 reads SGHDN; CDR2 reads FVKESK. CDR3 length: 19 amino acids. The CDR3 region has the DNA TGTGCCAGCAGCCAAGACTGGTTTCGCTCGCGCTCTGGCGCCAACGTCCTGACTTTC. Translation: CASSQDWFRSRSGANVLTF.

This clonotype was counted between two and nine times. The genes are TRBV20-1 and TRBJ1-5, with a weak D call TRBD1 (5 bases). Trimming took 2 bases from V and 5 from J, leaving 19 bases between them. Germline values: CDR1 DFQATT, CDR2 SNEGSKA (reference sequence). This CDR3 has 16 residues. As DNA, the CDR3 is TGCAGTGCTAGATGGCCCGGAGGCCTGGGGGATCAGCCCCAGCATTTT. Amino acid sequence: CSARWPGGLGDQPQHF.

J is TRBJ2-2 and V is TRBV5-3; possible D gene TRBD2, 6 bases. TRBV5-3 is labeled an ORF, and its function is uncertain. This CDR3 spans 16 amino acids. The germline V and J ends were trimmed by 4 bases and 1 base, with 14 bases remaining between them. CDR3 in DNA: TGTGCCAGAAGCCTCTGGAGGGGCCGGAACACCGGGGAGCTGTTTTTT. Translation gives CARSLWRGRNTGELFF.

The gene calls are TRBV5-1 and TRBJ2-1; D is unresolved. Looked up from germline, CDR1 is SGHRS and CDR2 is YFSETQ. V gave up 0 bases and J gave up 8 bases, with 15 bases separating them. This CDR3 has 15 residues. CDR3 nucleotides: TGCGCCAGCAGCTTGGTGTCCTACCCTGAGGATGAGCAGTTCTTC. Its protein product is CASSLVSYPEDEQFF.